This T cell receptor beta chain emerged from a study of control samples from healthy donors and cancer patients. Method: immunoSEQ multiplex PCR; TCRdb's copy keeps in-frame clones and lacks some. The sample carries a few hundred thousand clones, about nine tenths recorded once. The CDR3 totals 12 residues. Germline CDR1 SEHNR, CDR2 FQNEAQ (reference sequence). Deletions cut 6 bases from V and 4 bases from J, with 10 bases between. The source is a man between 35 and 55 years old with head and neck cancer. The J gene is TRBJ2-7, the V gene TRBV7-9; D ambiguous. Sequenced: PBMCs. CDR3 coding DNA: TGTGCCAGCAGAGCAGACACGTACGAGCAGTACTTC. Protein product: CASRADTYEQYF.